Listed below are T cell receptor beta chains from one sample, sequenced in a study of T cell repertoires in cytomegalovirus infection. No antigen has been identified for these receptors. Using its own MiXCR run on the reads, TCRdb lists one record per CDR3 protein. The data hold around 89,000 distinct CDR3 sequences, with 25% to 30% observed a single time. The input for sequencing was CD8+ T cells from cultured PBMCs, taken from culture after CMV antigen stimulation. The source is a human donor in good health (CMV status not recorded). Some clones in this sample may be carry-over from other donors' samples. Both conserved end residues are part of each CDR3. A D gene is named only where the DNA matches it firmly. Some rows have no size entry. The others give once, few or many, or a class for an expanded clone.

v_call: TRBV29-1
d_call: NA
j_call: TRBJ2-7
clone_size: NA
cdr3_length: 13
cdr3_aa: CSVYLPPFYEQYF
cdr3_nt: TGCAGCGTTTACCTCCCCCCCTTTTACGAGCAGTACTTC

v_call: TRBV6-5
d_call: NA
j_call: TRBJ1-1
clone_size: few
cdr3_length: 14
cdr3_aa: CASSYGVGYDEAFF
cdr3_nt: TGTGCCAGCAGTTACGGGGTTGGATACGATGAAGCTTTCTTT

v_call: TRBV2
d_call: TRBD2
j_call: TRBJ2-1
clone_size: once
cdr3_length: 14
cdr3_aa: CASSLAGGSNEQFF
cdr3_nt: TGTGCCAGCTCGCTAGCGGGGGGGAGCAATGAGCAGTTCTTC

v_call: TRBV9
d_call: NA
j_call: TRBJ2-1
clone_size: NA
cdr3_length: 13
cdr3_aa: CASSVATGVEQFF
cdr3_nt: TGTGCCAGCAGCGTAGCTACGGGCGTTGAGCAGTTCTTC

v_call: TRBV12-3/TRBV12-4
d_call: NA
j_call: TRBJ2-1
clone_size: NA
cdr3_length: 15
cdr3_aa: CASREKAGHGNEQFF
cdr3_nt: TGTGCCAGCAGGGAAAAAGCAGGTCACGGCAATGAGCAGTTCTTC

v_call: TRBV2
d_call: TRBD1
j_call: TRBJ1-1
clone_size: NA
cdr3_length: 14
cdr3_aa: CASSLTGGYTEAFF
cdr3_nt: TGTGCCAGCAGTTTGACAGGGGGATACACTGAAGCTTTCTTT

v_call: TRBV7-6
d_call: NA
j_call: TRBJ1-1
clone_size: NA
cdr3_length: 13
cdr3_aa: CASKDSLNTEAFF
cdr3_nt: TGTGCCAGCAAGGACTCCTTGAACACTGAAGCTTTCTTT

v_call: TRBV19
d_call: TRBD1
j_call: TRBJ1-1
clone_size: NA
cdr3_length: 13
cdr3_aa: CASSLTGGNEAFF
cdr3_nt: TGTGCCAGTAGTCTAACAGGGGGGAATGAAGCTTTCTTT

v_call: TRBV28
d_call: TRBD2
j_call: TRBJ2-3
clone_size: NA
cdr3_length: 19
cdr3_aa: CASSRPRLAGALYTDTQYF
cdr3_nt: TGTGCCAGCAGCCGACCTAGACTAGCGGGAGCTCTATACACAGATACGCAGTATTTT

v_call: TRBV11-2
d_call: NA
j_call: TRBJ2-5
clone_size: NA
cdr3_length: 14
cdr3_aa: CASSITRFQETQYF
cdr3_nt: TGTGCCAGCAGCATTACCCGCTTCCAAGAGACCCAGTACTTC